This T cell receptor (beta chain) originates from a study of type 1 and type 2 diabetes patients. Per the germline V gene, CDR1 is SEHNR and CDR2 is FQNEAQ (reference sequence). V was cut by 5 bases and J by 7 bases, with 18 bases left in between. CDR3 length: 16 residues. The PCR template was genomic DNA. Multiplex PCR with 30 forward and 13 reverse primers amplified the TCR beta CDR3. MiXCR, run by TCRdb on the multiplex PCR reads, gives a single entry per CDR3 protein. This sample has fewer than 300,000 distinct CDR3 sequences, with around 50% found just once. Roughly 9.7 milliliters of peripheral blood were collected from each participant.

Sequencing used peripheral blood mononuclear cells (PBMCs). V gene TRBV7-9 combines with J gene TRBJ1-6, with a tentative D call TRBD1 (6 bases). The source of this sequence is a man between 18 and 29 years old with type 2 diabetes. CDR3 DNA sequence: TGTGCCAGCAGCCGCACGACAGGTGGAAGGAATTCACCCCTCCACTTT. This gives the protein CASSRTTGGRNSPLHF.